Detailed here is one T cell receptor beta chain. This specimen comes from a study of blood T cell repertoires in COVID-19. Study background: Both acute and convalescent COVID-19 samples were obtained from the United States, Italy and Spain. T cells, B-cell-depleted T cells, or PBMCs supplied cDNA or gDNA.

As originally analysed: By means of reference gene primer amplification, nucleated cell counts were estimated. Data came from immunoSEQ multiplex PCR; TCRdb stores just in-frame clones and leaves some out. V, J and clone size were drawn from that table, and D and trimming were deduced from the DNA. Among tens of thousands of clones listed, approximately 85% were seen once. Between the trimmed V and J ends, which lost 11 bases and 0 bases, there was a span of 8 bases. The length of the CDR3 is 12 residues. In germline, CDR1 is LNHDA, CDR2 SQIVND (reference sequence). The TCR originated in a human donor in a cohort sampled during active COVID-19. The donor label of this sample is uncertain. The chain couples TRBV19 to TRBJ1-3; D is unresolved. The sequenced material came from peripheral blood. The DNA of the CDR3 is TGTGCCTCGGGTGACTCTGGAAACACCATATATTTT. Its translation: CASGDSGNTIYF.